These 20 T cell receptor beta chains originate from one sample sequenced in a study of T-cell reconstitution after alpha-beta-depleted transplantation in children. Preparation of the TCRbeta library used unique molecular identifiers. TCRdb fed the PCR reads into MiXCR, producing one record per CDR3 protein. The table shows roughly 400,000 distinct CDR3 sequences, with 43% occurring only once. The sequencing here drew on PBMCs, taken before TCRalphabeta/CD19-depleted stem cell transplant. The source is a girl aged 2-10 years with aplastic anemia, due to receive a stem cell transplant.

This clonotype was seen a few times. This chain links TRBV5-1 with TRBJ1-1, with D possibly being TRBD1 (6 bases). Per germline, CDR1 SGHRS and CDR2 YFSETQ. CDR3 size: 14 residues. The germline V and J ends were trimmed by 1 base and 6 bases, with 13 bases remaining between them. CDR3 DNA: TGCGCCAGCAGCTTGTCTTTAGGGGGTGCTGAAGCTTTCTTT. Protein: CASSLSLGGAEAFF.

This clonotype turned up a few times. The CDR3 reads CASSVAVGLAGSTDTQYF. The CDR3 DNA reads TGTGCCAGCAGCGTAGCTGTGGGACTAGCGGGGAGCACAGATACGCAGTATTTT. This chain uses TRBV9 with TRBJ2-3; the match to TRBD2 covers 13 bases. The germline CDR1 and CDR2 sequences are SGDLS and YYNGEE. This CDR3 has 18 amino acids. Unmatched junction bases numbered 4, after V lost 0 bases and J lost 0 bases.

The chain employs TRBV6-1 and TRBJ2-3; the D gene could be TRBD1 or TRBD2 (5 bases each). CDR1 is MNHNS, CDR2 SASEGT, per germline. The CDR3 spans 12 residues. V gave up 2 bases and J gave up 9 bases, with 9 bases separating them. CDR3 coding DNA: TGTGCCAGCAGTGAATTTCGGGGCACGCAGTATTTT. It is translated as CASSEFRGTQYF.

As DNA, the CDR3 is TGTGCTAGTGGTTTCGTTTTCGGGACAGGGAATAATGAGCAGTTCTTC. Amino acids: CASGFVFGTGNNEQFF. The rearrangement links TRBV12-5 to TRBJ2-1; TRBD1 aligns across 9 bases. Trimming at V came to 3 bases and at J to 7 bases, leaving 10 bases not matched to a gene. Looked up from germline, CDR1 is LGHNT and CDR2 is FRNRAP. CDR3 length: 16 residues.

This rearrangement joins TRBV10-3 to TRBJ1-5; 8 positions agree with TRBD1. Germline CDR1 is ENHRY and CDR2 is SYGVKD. The CDR3 length is 15 residues. V shed 3 bases, J shed 7 bases, and the junction held 8 bases outside the gene matches. The chain's CDR3 is CAISDQPGGWQPQHF. In DNA, the CDR3 is TGTGCCATCAGTGACCAGCCAGGGGGCTGGCAGCCCCAGCATTTT.

This chain uses TRBV5-1 with TRBJ2-7; 10 positions agree with TRBD2. Germline CDR1 reads SGHRS; CDR2 reads YFSETQ. The CDR3 covers 15 residues. The V gene end was trimmed by 4 bases and the J gene end by 3 bases; junction bases not matched to a gene: 7. CDR3 sequence reads: CASSTGLAAYYEQYF. The CDR3 coding sequence is TGCGCCAGCAGCACCGGACTAGCGGCCTACTACGAGCAGTACTTC.

Note on this clonotype: One junction end disagrees with the germline gene, perhaps due to a read error. The chain recombines TRBV5-5 with TRBJ1-2, with D possibly TRBD1 on 5 matching bases. Germline V gene data show CDR1 as SGHKS and CDR2 as YYEKEE (reference sequence). The CDR3 contains 15 residues. The CDR3 sequence is CASSLGQGWGYGHTF. DNA for the CDR3: TGTGCCAGCAGCTTGGGACAAGGGTGGGGCTATGGCCACACCTTC.

The CDR3 spells CSVELNPTYEQYF. The DNA for the CDR3 is TGCAGCGTTGAACTCAACCCTACCTACGAGCAGTACTTC. This chain joins TRBV29-1 and TRBJ2-7; no firm D call. The CDR3 covers 13 residues. V was cut by 2 bases and J by 2 bases, with 10 bases left in between. The germline V gene encodes CDR1 SQVTM and CDR2 ANQGSEA.

The rearrangement uses TRBV21-1 and TRBJ2-7; TRBD2, the table's D call, was not compared with the DNA. TRBV21-1 is noted as a pseudogene. The CDR3 extends over 16 amino acids. The CDR3 DNA follows: TGTGCCATCAGCCCTACGCTAGCGGTGCCCTCCTACGAGCAGTACTTC. Its protein product is CAISPTLAVPSYEQYF.

This clonotype appeared a few times. V and J are TRBV7-9 and TRBJ2-7; 12 nucleotides match TRBD2. Looked up from germline, CDR1 is SEHNR and CDR2 is FQNEAQ (reference sequence). The CDR3 covers 15 residues. Trimming took 5 bases from V and 3 from J; bases not matched to a gene: 5. CDR3 protein: CASSGQGLAGYEQYF. The CDR3 DNA reads TGTGCCAGCAGCGGCCAGGGACTAGCGGGCTACGAGCAGTACTTC.

This clonotype was seen at least ten times. The V gene is TRBV7-2, the J gene TRBJ2-3; possibly TRBD1 or TRBD2 for D (5 bases each). CDR3 length: 12 residues. Per germline, CDR1 SGHTA and CDR2 FQGNSA. The V end was cut by 5 bases, the J end by 8 bases, with 11 bases between. CDR3 amino acids: CASSPGAGTQYF. CDR3 nucleotide sequence: TGTGCCAGCAGCCCCGGGGCAGGTACGCAGTATTTT.

The chain recombines TRBV6-5 with TRBJ2-1, with 9 bases aligning to TRBD2. The CDR3 is 17 amino acids. V lost 2 bases, J lost 2 bases, and 7 bases stayed unmatched. Germline loops: CDR1 MNHEY, CDR2 SVGAGI. CDR3: CASSYEASGKAYNEQFF. The DNA for the CDR3 is TGTGCCAGCAGTTACGAGGCTAGCGGGAAAGCCTACAATGAGCAGTTCTTC.

This clonotype was counted between two and nine times. The J gene is TRBJ2-5, the V gene TRBV25-1; D is perhaps TRBD1 or TRBD2 (7 bases each). The CDR3 covers 15 residues. CDR1 and CDR2 from the germline V gene are MGHDK and SYGVNS. V shed 4 bases and J shed 5 bases, with 17 bases lying between them. CDR3 loop: CASSALQGREETQYF. The CDR3 nucleotides are TGTGCCAGCAGTGCTTTACAGGGGCGGGAGGAGACCCAGTACTTC.

As for this clonotype: A much larger clone lies a single base off, so this may be a read error. Lacking the conserved final phenylalanine or tryptophan, this CDR3 likely reflects a read error. J is TRBJ2-5 and V is TRBV7-2; 8 bases fit TRBD1. CDR3 length: 16 amino acids. In germline, CDR1 is SGHTA, CDR2 FQGNSA. J gave up 5 bases and V 4 bases, and 12 bases lay outside the gene matches. This CDR3 reads CASSWIGTGPGETQYL. In DNA, the CDR3 is TGTGCCAGCAGCTGGATCGGGACAGGTCCAGGGGAGACCCAGTACTTA.

This chain joins TRBV10-1 and TRBJ2-1, with D tentatively TRBD2 (6 bases). The V gene lost 0 bases and the J gene lost 1 base, with 10 bases spanning the gap. This CDR3 contains 16 residues. The germline gives CDR1 WNHNN, CDR2 SYGVQD (reference sequence). CDR3 protein: CASSESPGASYNEQFF. The CDR3 DNA sequence: TGCGCCAGCAGTGAGTCCCCGGGAGCGTCCTACAATGAGCAGTTCTTC.

This clonotype was counted a few times. This chain connects TRBV15 to TRBJ2-7; 8 bases match TRBD2. Germline CDR1 and CDR2: LNHNV and YYDKDF (reference sequence). This CDR3 has 16 residues. Trimming removed 0 bases from V and 5 bases from J; junction bases left unmatched: 9. CDR3 protein: CATSRDVRTSGHEQYF. CDR3 DNA: TGTGCCACCAGCAGAGATGTTAGAACTAGCGGTCACGAGCAGTACTTC.

At least ten counts were recorded for this clonotype. The chain employs TRBV5-1 and TRBJ1-1; D unclear. This CDR3 spans 19 amino acids. The germline V and J ends were trimmed by 4 bases and 1 base, with 26 bases remaining between them. The germline V gene encodes CDR1 SGHRS and CDR2 YFSETQ. DNA of the CDR3: TGCGCCAGCAGCCCATTACTACGGTCGACGGGTATGACGAACACTGAAGCTTTCTTT. Encoded protein: CASSPLLRSTGMTNTEAFF.

The CDR3 is CASSARGDLLGELFF. The CDR3 DNA reads TGTGCCAGCAGCGCCCGGGGGGACCTCCTCGGGGAGCTGTTTTTT. J is TRBJ2-2 and V is TRBV9, with TRBD2 matching 7 bases. V lost 3 bases, J lost 7 bases, and 9 bases stayed unmatched. The CDR3 is made up of 15 amino acids. From germline, CDR1 is SGDLS and CDR2 YYNGEE.

There are many counts of this clonotype. An end of the junction differs from the germline gene, which may be a read error. This chain joins TRBV5-1 and TRBJ1-1, with unresolved D. CDR1 is SGHRS and CDR2 is YFSETQ in the germline V gene. The CDR3 extends over 13 amino acids. CDR3 in amino acids: CASSLERNTEAFF. CDR3 DNA sequence: TGTGCCAGCAGTTTAGAGAGGAACACTGAAGCTTTCTTT.

This clonotype was counted a few times. The J gene is TRBJ2-3, the V gene TRBV29-1, with 10 bases lining up with TRBD2. J was trimmed by 7 bases and V by 4 bases; bases with no gene match: 14. Germline CDR1 SQVTM, CDR2 ANQGSEA. The CDR3 runs 16 residues. The CDR3 spells CSVVPSPSGSSNTQYF. In DNA form, the CDR3 reads TGCAGCGTTGTGCCCTCTCCTAGCGGGAGTAGTAATACGCAGTATTTT.